One sample yielded the 25 T cell receptor beta chains listed below, sequenced in a study of T-cell memory formation after mild COVID-19. TCRdb used MiXCR to reprocess the 5' RACE reads, holding one entry per CDR3 protein. The table has hundreds of thousands of distinct CDR3 sequences, 25% to 30% seen once; the top ten hold roughly 14%. The material sequenced was PBMCs or a T cell subset sorted from them (not recorded which). These receptors were taken from an adult woman who had mild COVID-19 (a few samples of this study predate the infection). Cell type and time point are not known.

There are a few counts of this clonotype. The rearrangement uses TRBV27 and TRBJ2-7; 9 nucleotides match TRBD2. Germline trimming cut 1 base from V and 5 bases from J; bases unmatched to any gene: 3. The CDR3 runs 14 residues. Germline V gene sequence: CDR1 MNHEY, CDR2 SMNVEV (reference sequence). In nucleotides, the CDR3 is TGTGCCAGCAGTTTATTAGCGGGAGCCAACGAGCAGTACTTC. This sequence encodes CASSLLAGANEQYF.

In this sample, this clonotype turned up many times. The chain employs TRBV10-3 and TRBJ2-5; 7 bases agree with TRBD1. The CDR3 is 12 amino acids. V trimming: 6 bases; J trimming: 3 bases; junction bases outside the gene matches: 1. Germline values: CDR1 ENHRY, CDR2 SYGVKD. The CDR3, as DNA: TGTGCCATCAGGGGGACAGAAGAGACCCAGTACTTC. Translating it yields CAIRGTEETQYF.

V and J are TRBV13 and TRBJ2-7, with TRBD2 matching over 7 bases. CDR3 length: 16 residues. J lost 5 bases, V lost 4 bases, and 14 bases had no gene match. Germline V gives CDR1 PRHDT, CDR2 FYEKMQ (reference sequence). Written as DNA, the CDR3 is TGTGCCAGCAGCTCCTCCGGCAAGGCGGGAGACAACGAGCAGTACTTC. This translates into CASSSSGKAGDNEQYF.

This chain joins TRBV5-1 and TRBJ1-4; no definite D call. The V gene's germline CDR1 is SGHRS and CDR2 YFSETQ. V lost 5 bases and J 0 bases, leaving 8 bases between the germline ends. The CDR3 is 14 residues long. CDR3 sequence reads: CASREIATNEKLFF. The CDR3, as DNA: TGCGCCAGCAGGGAAATAGCAACTAATGAAAAACTGTTTTTT. Variable domain in full (rest from reference TRBV5-1 and TRBJ1-4): KAGVTQTPRYLIKTRGQQVTLSCSPISGHRSVSWYQQTPGQGLQFLFEYFSETQRNKGNFPGRFSGRQFSNSRSEMNVSTLELGDSALYLCASREIATNEKLFFGSGTQLSVL.

This chain joins TRBV12-3 or TRBV12-4 and TRBJ2-6, with D maybe TRBD1 (6 bases). V was clipped by 7 bases and J by 0 bases, with 13 bases between them. The CDR3 sequence is 16 residues long. CDR3 residues: CASNAHRDSGANVLTF. The CDR3 DNA follows: TGTGCCAGCAACGCTCACAGGGACTCTGGGGCCAACGTCCTGACTTTC.

Only a few counts were recorded for this clonotype. The chain combines TRBV24-1 with TRBJ2-2, with a weak D call TRBD1 (5 bases). This CDR3 has 18 residues. Germline V lookup: CDR1 KGHDR, CDR2 SFDVKD. Trimming pared 0 bases from V and 2 bases from J, leaving 15 bases between. The DNA of the CDR3 is TGTGCCACCAGTGATTTGCGGCAGGGTGATATCAACACCGGGGAGCTGTTTTTT. Encoded protein: CATSDLRQGDINTGELFF.

The chain links TRBV12-3 or TRBV12-4 to TRBJ2-7; D not certain. CDR3 length: 13 amino acids. Between the trimmed V and J ends, which lost 3 bases and 0 bases, there was a span of 6 bases. The CDR3 DNA reads as TGTGCCAGCAGTTTTCCCCCCTCCTACGAGCAGTACTTC. Residues: CASSFPPSYEQYF.

This sequence joins TRBV29-1 and TRBJ2-1; a possible D gene is TRBD2 (5 bases). V lost 6 bases, J lost 8 bases, and 17 bases lay in between. The CDR3 runs 13 residues. Looked up from germline, CDR1 is SQVTM and CDR2 is ANQGSEA. In DNA, the CDR3 is TGCAGCGTCGACCGCGGGTTGTCCGATGAGCAGTTCTTC. It yields the protein CSVDRGLSDEQFF.

The chain links TRBV12-3 or TRBV12-4 to TRBJ1-1, with 8 bases matching TRBD1. The CDR3 runs to 15 residues. V gave up 0 bases and J gave up 6 bases; unmatched junction bases: 6. This CDR3 reads CASSLAGQGTPEAFF. The CDR3 DNA follows: TGTGCCAGCAGTTTAGCTGGACAGGGAACGCCTGAAGCTTTCTTT.

This clonotype occurred a few times. The V and J genes are TRBV7-9 and TRBJ2-1; D uncertain. Germline-derived CDR1 and CDR2 are SEHNR and FQNEAQ (reference sequence). The CDR3 has 14 residues. With 1 base removed from V and 8 bases from J, the gap between germline ends came to 12 bases. CDR3 sequence reads: CASSLVTSPYEQFF. CDR3 coding DNA: TGTGCCAGCAGCTTAGTTACAAGCCCCTATGAGCAGTTCTTC. The full variable domain, with the rest looked up from reference TRBV7-9 and TRBJ2-1, is DTGVSQNPRHKITKRGQNVTFRCDPISEHNRLYWYRQTLGQGPEFLTYFQNEAQLEKSRLLSDRFSAERPKGSFSTLEIQRTEQGDSAMYLCASSLVTSPYEQFFGPGTRLTVL.

This clonotype was seen many times. This chain links TRBV10-3 with TRBJ2-5; maybe TRBD1 (5 bases). The germline V gene has CDR1 ENHRY and CDR2 SYGVKD. Deletions cut 4 bases from V and 4 bases from J, with 10 bases between. The CDR3 covers 13 residues. The CDR3 loop reads CAISGGSSETQYF. Written as DNA, the CDR3 is TGTGCCATCAGTGGGGGCTCCTCAGAGACCCAGTACTTC.

The chain joins TRBV15 to TRBJ1-6, with TRBD1 identical over 7 bases. CDR1 and CDR2 from the germline V gene are LNHNV and YYDKDF (reference sequence). CDR3 length: 19 residues. V lost 2 bases to trimming and J lost 5 bases; unmatched junction nucleotides: 15. CDR3 sequence reads: CATSRPASLNRGNNSPLHF. The CDR3 coding sequence is TGTGCCACCAGCAGACCCGCATCCTTAAACAGGGGAAATAATTCACCCCTCCACTTT.

For the CDR3, the DNA is TGTGCCAGCAGCGACGGTCCGGGTAGCGATGAGCAGTTCTTC. Translating it yields CASSDGPGSDEQFF. The rearrangement uses TRBV5-4 and TRBJ2-1, with a possible D match to TRBD2 (5 bases). V dropped 4 bases and J dropped 8 bases, with 16 bases sitting between them. The CDR3 totals 14 residues. Germline V gives CDR1 SGHNT, CDR2 YYREEE (reference sequence).

This clonotype was observed a few times. V usage is TRBV7-2 and J usage is TRBJ1-5; no clear D. V shed 1 base and J shed 11 bases, with 12 bases lying between them. The germline CDR1 and CDR2 sequences are SGHTA and FQGNSA. The CDR3 covers 13 residues. The DNA of the CDR3 is TGTGCCAGCAGCTTAGGTCAGGCAGGTACCCAGCATTTT. It is translated as CASSLGQAGTQHF.

V is TRBV7-9 and J is TRBJ2-1; 10 nucleotides line up with TRBD2. The V gene end was trimmed by 3 bases and the J gene end by 10 bases; junction bases not matched to a gene: 21. This CDR3 has 19 residues. Germline values: CDR1 SEHNR, CDR2 FQNEAQ (reference sequence). CDR3: CASSFEVWGASGSFGEQFF. CDR3 bases: TGTGCCAGCAGCTTCGAGGTTTGGGGGGCTAGCGGGAGCTTCGGAGAGCAGTTCTTC.

The chain combines TRBV5-1 with TRBJ2-7; the D call may be TRBD1 or TRBD2 (5 bases each). CDR1 SGHRS and CDR2 YFSETQ come from the germline V gene. The V end was cut by 3 bases, the J end by 2 bases, with 12 bases between. The CDR3 contains 14 residues. The CDR3 nucleotides are TGCGCCAGCAGCTGGGGACGGTCTACCTACGAGCAGTACTTC. Translating it yields CASSWGRSTYEQYF.

This clonotype was recorded a few times. The chain combines TRBV5-1 with TRBJ2-1; D might be TRBD1 (6 bases). V lost 1 base and J lost 6, with 23 bases in between. The germline CDR1 and CDR2 sequences are SGHRS and YFSETQ. There are 18 residues in the CDR3. The CDR3 loop reads CASSLTGPDPTPSNEQFF. Here the CDR3 DNA reads TGCGCCAGCAGCTTGACAGGGCCGGACCCCACCCCTAGCAATGAGCAGTTCTTC.

The V gene is TRBV7-8, the J gene TRBJ2-3; 7 bases are a match to TRBD2. Germline CDR1 and CDR2: SGHVS and FQNEAQ. J lost 0 bases, V lost 4 bases, and 13 bases had no gene match. The CDR3 is 18 amino acids. CDR3 DNA sequence: TGTGCCAGCAGCTACCTAGCGGAGACCTACCGTAGCACAGATACGCAGTATTTT. Encoded protein: CASSYLAETYRSTDTQYF.

This clonotype was found many times. The gene calls are TRBV7-9 and TRBJ2-7; TRBD2 aligns across 7 bases. The J segment lost 5 bases and the V segment lost 5 bases, leaving 12 bases of the junction unmatched. The germline gives CDR1 SEHNR, CDR2 FQNEAQ (reference sequence). This CDR3 has 15 residues. The DNA of the CDR3 is TGTGCCAGCAGCCCCCGGGTGGGGGGGAAAAACGAGCAGTACTTC. It codes for CASSPRVGGKNEQYF.

This clonotype was seen a handful of times. V and J are TRBV7-9 and TRBJ2-1; maybe TRBD1 (7 bases). The germline CDR1 and CDR2 sequences are SEHNR and FQNEAQ (reference sequence). V shed 5 bases and J shed 7 bases, with 21 bases lying between them. The CDR3 is 16 amino acids. In DNA form, the CDR3 reads TGTGCCAGCAGCACGACTCAGGGGGGAGCATGGAATGAGCAGTTCTTC. This codes for CASSTTQGGAWNEQFF.

The V call is TRBV12-3 or TRBV12-4, the J call TRBJ2-7; a possible D gene is TRBD1 (5 bases). Trimming removed 7 bases from V and 1 base from J, with 8 bases in between. CDR3 length: 12 amino acids. The CDR3 nucleotides are TGTGCCAGCACCCAGGGTTCCTACGAGCAGTACTTC. Translated: CASTQGSYEQYF.

This clonotype was detected only a few times. The chain couples TRBV5-1 to TRBJ1-1, with TRBD1 matching 12 bases. J lost 3 bases, V lost 1 base, and 16 bases had no gene match. This CDR3 spans 20 amino acids. CDR1 SGHRS and CDR2 YFSETQ come from the germline V gene. CDR3 coding DNA: TGCGCCAGCAGCTTGACCCGAACCCCGGGACAGGGGGCGCGGGACACTGAAGCTTTCTTT. Translating it yields CASSLTRTPGQGARDTEAFF.

The chain carries TRBV3-1 and TRBJ1-1, with 7 positions matching TRBD1. Germline V gives CDR1 LGHDT, CDR2 YNNKEL (reference sequence). The V segment lost 8 bases and the J segment 1 base; nucleotides outside the gene matches: 4. This CDR3 comprises 13 residues. DNA for the CDR3: TGTGCCAGCCGGGCAGGGGGGAACACTGAAGCTTTCTTT. It specifies CASRAGGNTEAFF.

The chain has TRBV5-1 and TRBJ2-3; 10 nucleotides align to TRBD2. After removal of 2 bases from V and 5 bases from J, the junction contained 8 bases not matched to a gene. The CDR3 runs 16 residues. Germline V lookup: CDR1 SGHRS, CDR2 YFSETQ. The CDR3 sequence is CASSFRLAGDGDTQYF. The CDR3 DNA is TGCGCCAGCAGCTTCCGTCTAGCGGGAGATGGAGATACGCAGTATTTT.

As regards this clonotype: A much larger clone lies one base from this, so it may be a read error. This rearrangement joins TRBV12-3 or TRBV12-4 to TRBJ2-3; 11 bases fit TRBD2. The CDR3 extends over 16 amino acids. V dropped 5 bases and J dropped 0; count of bases not matched to a gene: 4. CDR3 coding DNA: TGTGCCAGCAGTCACCGGACTAGCGGGAGCACAGATACGCAGTATTTT. This sequence encodes CASSHRTSGSTDTQYF.